This paragraph covers one T cell receptor beta chain sequence. The CDR3 runs to 14 residues. Germline V gives CDR1 MNHNS, CDR2 SASEGT. V was pared by 2 bases and J by 5 bases, with 2 bases of the junction left unmatched. This record comes from a study of shared clonotypes between healthy human individuals. Data came from immunoSEQ multiplex PCR; TCRdb stores just in-frame clones and leaves some out. The table records fewer than 600,000 clones, around 79% of them present only once. V usage is TRBV6-1 and J usage is TRBJ2-5; TRBD2 matches at 10 bases. Sequencing input: PBMCs. This clonotype was sampled from a woman aged 40 to 49 in good health. Some clones in this sample may be carry-over from other donors' samples. CDR3 loop: CASSELAGDETQYF. The CDR3 DNA sequence: TGTGCCAGCAGTGAACTAGCGGGAGACGAGACCCAGTACTTC.